A single sample gave rise to the 6 T cell receptor beta chains below, sequenced in a study of blood T cell repertoires in COVID-19. Clones were sequenced by immunoSEQ multiplex PCR, and TCRdb holds only the in-frame ones, with some missing. The sample holds fewer than 90,000 clones, roughly 90% seen once. The sequenced sample was peripheral blood. These receptors were obtained from a male donor with acute or convalescent COVID-19.

The J gene is TRBJ2-5, the V gene TRBV19; the D gene is possibly TRBD1 (6 bases). The CDR3 has 14 amino acids. CDR1 is LNHDA, CDR2 SQIVND, per germline (reference sequence). V lost 3 bases, J lost 1 base, and 9 bases lay in between. The CDR3 loop reads CASSMRTAQETQYF. CDR3 nucleotide sequence: TGTGCCAGTAGTATGAGGACAGCCCAAGAGACCCAGTACTTC.

This clone occurred once. The genes are TRBV9 and TRBJ1-1; no definite D call. V lost 0 bases and J lost 6, with 9 bases in between. Per germline, CDR1 SGDLS and CDR2 YYNGEE. This CDR3 has 13 residues. The CDR3 coding sequence is TGTGCCAGCAGCGTAGTAGGGAGCCCTGAAGCTTTCTTT. Its protein product is CASSVVGSPEAFF.

CDR3 region: CASSDAGRANYGYTF. In nucleotides, the CDR3 is TGTGCCAGCAGTGACGCCGGGAGAGCAAACTATGGCTACACCTTC. The chain uses TRBV6-1 and TRBJ1-2; D gene ambiguous. V lost 3 bases, J lost 2 bases, and 13 bases lay in between. Germline assignment: CDR1 MNHNS and CDR2 SASEGT. The CDR3 runs to 15 residues.

The chain joins TRBV7-2 to TRBJ2-7, with TRBD1 matching over 8 bases. There are 15 residues in the CDR3. V gave up 6 bases and J gave up 3 bases; unmatched junction bases: 10. The germline CDR1 and CDR2 sequences are SGHTA and FQGNSA. The CDR3 protein is CASSSGQGDLYEQYF. DNA of the CDR3: TGTGCCAGCAGTTCCGGACAGGGAGACCTCTACGAGCAGTACTTC.

The V and J genes are TRBV28 and TRBJ1-5; 10 bases line up with TRBD1. V lost 3 bases and J lost 5; bases outside the gene matches: 10. Germline loops: CDR1 MDHEN, CDR2 SYDVKM. The CDR3 contains 17 residues. The DNA of the CDR3 is TGTGCCAGCAGTTTCTCGCCTTCCGGGACAGGGGATCAGCCCCAGCATTTT. Its protein product is CASSFSPSGTGDQPQHF.

CDR3 amino acids: CASSKLAGGTGELFF. Written as DNA, the CDR3 is TGTGCCAGCAGTAAACTAGCGGGGGGCACCGGGGAGCTGTTTTTT. The genes are TRBV28 and TRBJ2-2, with 12 bases aligning to TRBD2. Trimming cost V 5 bases and J 4 bases; bases outside gene matches: 2. The CDR3 spans 15 residues. Germline lookup yields CDR1 MDHEN and CDR2 SYDVKM.